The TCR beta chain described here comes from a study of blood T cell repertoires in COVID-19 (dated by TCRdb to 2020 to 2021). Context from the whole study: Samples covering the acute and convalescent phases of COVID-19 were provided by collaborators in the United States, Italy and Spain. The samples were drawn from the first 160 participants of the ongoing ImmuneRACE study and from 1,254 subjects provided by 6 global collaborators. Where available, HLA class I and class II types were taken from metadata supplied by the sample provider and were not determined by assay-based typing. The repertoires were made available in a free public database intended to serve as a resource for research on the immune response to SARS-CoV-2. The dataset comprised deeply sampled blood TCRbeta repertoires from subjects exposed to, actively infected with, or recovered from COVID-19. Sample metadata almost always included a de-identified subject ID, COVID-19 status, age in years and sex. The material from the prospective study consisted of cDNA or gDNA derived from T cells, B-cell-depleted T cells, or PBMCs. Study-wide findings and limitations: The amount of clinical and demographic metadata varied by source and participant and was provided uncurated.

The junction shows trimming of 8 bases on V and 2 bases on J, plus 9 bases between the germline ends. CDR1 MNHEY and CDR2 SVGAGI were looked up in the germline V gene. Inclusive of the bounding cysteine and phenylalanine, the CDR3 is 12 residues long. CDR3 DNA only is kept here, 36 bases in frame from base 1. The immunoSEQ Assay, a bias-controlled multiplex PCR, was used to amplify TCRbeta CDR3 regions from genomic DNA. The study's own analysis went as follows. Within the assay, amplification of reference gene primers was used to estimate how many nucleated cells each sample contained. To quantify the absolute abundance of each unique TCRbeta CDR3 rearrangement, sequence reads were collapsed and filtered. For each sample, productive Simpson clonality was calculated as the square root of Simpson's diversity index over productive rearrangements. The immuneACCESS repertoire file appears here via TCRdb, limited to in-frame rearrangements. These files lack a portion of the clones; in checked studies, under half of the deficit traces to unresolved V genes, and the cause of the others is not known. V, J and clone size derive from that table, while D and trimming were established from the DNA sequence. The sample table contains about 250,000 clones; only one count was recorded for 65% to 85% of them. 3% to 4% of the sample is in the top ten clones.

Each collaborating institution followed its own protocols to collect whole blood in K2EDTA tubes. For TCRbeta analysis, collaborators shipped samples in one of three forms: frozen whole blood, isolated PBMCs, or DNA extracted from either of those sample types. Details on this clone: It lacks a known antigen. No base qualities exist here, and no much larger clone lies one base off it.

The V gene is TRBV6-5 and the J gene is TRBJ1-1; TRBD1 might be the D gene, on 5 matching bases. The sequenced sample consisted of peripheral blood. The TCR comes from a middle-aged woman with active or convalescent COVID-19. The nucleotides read TGTGCCAGCGGGGGGGATAACACTGAAGCTTTCTTT. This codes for CASGGDNTEAFF.